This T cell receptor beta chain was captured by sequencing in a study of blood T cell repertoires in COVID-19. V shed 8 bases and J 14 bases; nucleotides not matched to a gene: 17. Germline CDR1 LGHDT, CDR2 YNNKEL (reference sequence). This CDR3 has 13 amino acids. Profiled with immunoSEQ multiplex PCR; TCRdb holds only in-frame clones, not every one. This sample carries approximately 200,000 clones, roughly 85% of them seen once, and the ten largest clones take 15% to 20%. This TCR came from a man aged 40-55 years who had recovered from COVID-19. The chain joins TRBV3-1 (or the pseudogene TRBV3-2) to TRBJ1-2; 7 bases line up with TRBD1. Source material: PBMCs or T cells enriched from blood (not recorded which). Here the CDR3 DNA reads TGTGCCAGCTCCCCCGGGACAGCTATCCAAGTTACCTTC. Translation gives CASSPGTAIQVTF.